These 15 T cell receptor beta chains came from one sample sequenced in a study of pediatric ulcerative colitis. TCRdb's table, derived via immunoSEQ multiplex PCR, lists solely in-frame clones and lacks some. The table records more than 50,000 clones, 77% of them present only once. Sequencing was done on a sample of blood. The receptors shown here come from a boy between 10 and 17 years old with moderate ulcerative colitis.

The chain links TRBV4-1 to TRBJ2-1; 11 positions match TRBD2. Per the germline V gene, CDR1 is MGHRA and CDR2 is YSYEKL. The length of the CDR3 is 18 residues. With V trimmed by 0 bases and J by 4 bases, 8 bases remained unmatched. The CDR3 sequence is CASSQETLAGGSYNEQFF. The CDR3 bases are TGCGCCAGCAGCCAAGAGACTCTAGCGGGAGGATCTTACAATGAGCAGTTCTTC.

The chain uses TRBV9 and TRBJ1-4; D is uncertain. CDR1 and CDR2 from the germline V gene are SGDLS and YYNGEE. The CDR3 loop spans 15 amino acids. The V gene lost 0 bases and the J gene lost 8 bases, with 14 bases spanning the gap. The CDR3 reads CASSVDNTKGEKLFF. The DNA for the CDR3 is TGTGCCAGCAGCGTAGACAACACCAAAGGGGAAAAACTGTTTTTT.

The rearrangement joins TRBV18 to TRBJ1-4; weak D call: TRBD1 (5 bases). Germline CDR1 is KGHSH and CDR2 is LQKENI. The CDR3 contains 15 residues. The germline V and J ends were trimmed by 2 bases and 4 bases, with 11 bases remaining between them. This chain's CDR3 is CASSPRGVGNEKLFF. In nucleotides, the CDR3 is TGTGCCAGCTCACCAAGAGGGGTGGGTAATGAAAAACTGTTTTTT.

This clone was detected only a few times. V usage is TRBV27 and J usage is TRBJ2-2, with 7 bases matching TRBD1. The CDR3 extends over 13 amino acids. Germline CDR1 and CDR2: MNHEY and SMNVEV (reference sequence). With V trimmed by 5 bases and J by 5 bases, 2 bases remained unmatched. The chain's CDR3 is CASSPDRTGELFF. The CDR3 nucleotides are TGTGCCAGCAGTCCGGACAGGACCGGGGAGCTGTTTTTT.

The V gene is TRBV7-9, the J gene TRBJ2-7; D gene uncertain. V lost 1 base and J lost 2, with 15 bases in between. The V gene's germline CDR1 is SEHNR and CDR2 FQNEAQ (reference sequence). The CDR3 contains 16 residues. CDR3 residues: CASSLVSGSRAYEQYF. CDR3 nucleotide sequence: TGTGCCAGCAGCTTAGTCTCTGGTAGCCGGGCCTACGAGCAGTACTTC. Full variable domain (outside the CDR3, taken from reference TRBV7-9 and TRBJ2-7): DTGVSQNPRHKITKRGQNVTFRCDPISEHNRLYWYRQTLGQGPEFLTYFQNEAQLEKSRLLSDRFSAERPKGSFSTLEIQRTEQGDSAMYLCASSLVSGSRAYEQYFGPGTRLTVT.

The V and J genes are TRBV11-2 and TRBJ2-1; D gene uncertain. The CDR3 extends over 15 amino acids. Trimming stripped 1 base from V and 0 bases from J, with 7 bases between. Germline V gene sequence: CDR1 SGHAT, CDR2 FQNNGV. The CDR3 loop is CASSLASSSYNEQFF. The CDR3 DNA reads as TGTGCCAGCAGCTTAGCTTCCAGCTCCTACAATGAGCAGTTCTTC.

The rearrangement links TRBV4-1 to TRBJ2-1; maybe TRBD1 (5 bases). CDR3 length: 18 amino acids. V was pared by 5 bases and J by 8 bases, with 28 bases between. Germline V lookup: CDR1 MGHRA, CDR2 YSYEKL. The CDR3 nucleotides are TGCGCCAGCAGCTCCTTGGAGCAGGGATTAACGATAACTTATGAGCAGTTCTTC. This codes for CASSSLEQGLTITYEQFF.

In this sample, this clone turned up once. The rearrangement links TRBV10-1 to TRBJ1-5, with D perhaps matching TRBD1 (6 bases). CDR1 is WNHNN and CDR2 is SYGVQD in the germline V gene (reference sequence). V was cut by 7 bases and J by 7 bases, with 23 bases left in between. This CDR3 has 16 amino acids. The CDR3 spells CASNPEPGHAGQPQHF. The CDR3 nucleotides are TGCGCCAGCAATCCAGAGCCGGGACACGCGGGGCAGCCCCAGCATTTT.

The rearrangement uses TRBV18 and TRBJ1-2, with D uncertain. The CDR3 consists of 15 residues. Germline V gives CDR1 KGHSH, CDR2 LQKENI. V gave up 2 bases and J gave up 3 bases, with 13 bases separating them. The CDR3 here is CASSPSPASDYGYTF. The CDR3 bases are TGTGCCAGCTCACCATCCCCGGCTAGTGACTATGGCTACACCTTC.

J is TRBJ2-1 and V is TRBV6-4; 7 bases line up with TRBD2. The V and J ends lost 1 base and 5 bases, in that order; junction bases with no gene match: 5. The CDR3 is 15 amino acids. Looked up from germline, CDR1 is MRHNA and CDR2 is SNTAGT. CDR3 in DNA: TGTGCCAGCAGTGACTTCGCGGGAGTAAACAATGAGCAGTTCTTC. Translation gives CASSDFAGVNNEQFF.

The chain is built from TRBV28 and TRBJ1-1; the D is unclear. From germline, CDR1 is MDHEN and CDR2 SYDVKM. The CDR3 contains 13 residues. Deletions cut 9 bases from V and 3 bases from J, with 14 bases between. The CDR3 nucleotides read TGTGCCAGTAGTGCCCGGTCCGACACTGAAGCTTTCTTT. Amino acid sequence: CASSARSDTEAFF.

The J gene is TRBJ1-1, the V gene TRBV5-1; the D gene is possibly TRBD1 (5 bases). Trimming stripped 0 bases from V and 0 bases from J, with 9 bases between. The CDR3 covers 15 residues. Per the germline V gene, CDR1 is SGHRS and CDR2 is YFSETQ. CDR3 in DNA: TGCGCCAGCAGCTTGGGACAGACCATGAACACTGAAGCTTTCTTT. This sequence encodes CASSLGQTMNTEAFF.

J is TRBJ1-2 and V is TRBV7-6; 7 bases map to TRBD1. With V trimmed by 3 bases and J by 5 bases, 3 bases remained unmatched. CDR1 is SGHVS, CDR2 FNYEAQ, per germline. The CDR3 covers 13 residues. The chain's CDR3 is CASSFGQDYGYTF. CDR3 bases: TGTGCCAGCAGCTTCGGACAGGATTATGGCTACACCTTC.

The genes are TRBV5-6 and TRBJ1-5; 11 bases agree with TRBD1. The germline CDR1 and CDR2 sequences are SGHDT and YYEEEE. CDR3 length: 16 residues. With V trimmed by 4 bases and J by 1 base, 4 bases remained unmatched. The DNA of the CDR3 is TGTGCCAGCAGCCCAGGGACAGGGGGGAGCAATCAGCCCCAGCATTTT. As protein: CASSPGTGGSNQPQHF.

V is TRBV7-9 and J is TRBJ1-5; D gene ambiguous. This CDR3 has 15 amino acids. Per germline, CDR1 SEHNR and CDR2 FQNEAQ (reference sequence). The V end lost 1 base, the J end lost 2 bases, and 9 bases lay between the germline ends. In DNA form, the CDR3 reads TGTGCCAGCAGCTTAGGGGGTAGGGGCAATCAGCCCCAGCATTTT. Its translation is CASSLGGRGNQPQHF.